This T cell receptor (beta chain) was documented in a study of OX40 agonist ivuxolimab in advanced cancers. Findings of the study overall: Expanded peripheral T cell antigen specificity was not determined.

Comment on this clone: Antigen specificity is unknown.

The CDR3 runs 15 residues. Germline V lookup: CDR1 SGHRS, CDR2 YFSETQ. V was clipped by 1 base and J by 3 bases, with 14 bases between them. Profiling relied on immunoSEQ multiplex PCR, and the TCRdb table lists in-frame clones only, not all of them. The table includes some 69,000 clones, 90% detected once. The material was CD4+ or CD8+ T cells sorted from blood, obtained in a trial of the OX40 agonist ivuxolimab. This receptor was obtained from an adult with an advanced solid tumor such as melanoma, head and neck, liver or kidney cancer. J is TRBJ2-7 and V is TRBV5-1, with D perhaps being TRBD1 or TRBD2 (5 bases each). The CDR3: CASSLFPGRIYEQYF. CDR3 DNA sequence: TGCGCCAGCAGCTTGTTCCCAGGGAGAATCTACGAGCAGTACTTC.